The clone carrying this TCR beta chain was counted at least ten times. Its antigen is not known. Sequencing libraries made from TCR beta cDNA carried unique molecular identifiers. In TCRdb, the PCR reads were re-called with MiXCR into one record per CDR3 protein. The top ten hold 4.5% to 5.5% of the sample, which has a few hundred thousand distinct CDR3 sequences, 35% to 40% seen once. Germline V CDR1 and CDR2: DFQATT, SNEGSKA (reference sequence). V was clipped by 6 bases and J by 2 bases; unmatched bases: 7. The CDR3 totals 15 residues. The sample is drawn from a study of post-analysis software for immune sequencing data. About the research overall: Patients with relapsing-remitting, secondary progressive and progressive-relapsing multiple sclerosis courses were all represented. Regarding the study as a whole: Significantly lower normalized Chao1 diversity was seen in multiple sclerosis patients than in controls. Controls had lower frequencies than patients of four or five TRBV segments, which included TRBV5-6, TRBV5-1 and TRBV20-1.

The rearrangement uses TRBV20-1 and TRBJ2-1; 10 nucleotides align to TRBD2. The sample was blood. This clonotype originated in a girl between 5 and 17 years old with multiple sclerosis. Written as DNA, the CDR3 is TGCAGTGCGAAATTAGCGGGAGGAACCTACAATGAGCAGTTCTTC. Encoded protein: CSAKLAGGTYNEQFF.